The rows below give T cell receptor beta chains drawn from one sample of a study of a mutant IDH1 vaccine in newly diagnosed glioma. These receptors have no identified antigens. Assay: immunoSEQ multiplex PCR; the TCRdb copy retains only in-frame clones and omits some. Of about 69,000 clones listed, roughly 86% are singletons. The sample was PBMCs, taken from a glioma patient whose treatment included an IDH1 peptide vaccine. Receptors were obtained from a man aged 30 to 45 with glioma. Both conserved end residues are part of each CDR3. The D gene is left open where the match is weak. Size is stated for part of the rows, as once, few or many counts, or as a class when the clone is expanded.

CDR3aa: CASSLLATNEKLFF; CDR3nt: TGTGCCAGCAGCTTGCTCGCAACTAATGAAAAACTGTTTTTT; abundance: -; d_gene: -; v_gene: TRBV7-9; j_gene: TRBJ1-4
CDR3aa: CASSLAWTVEAFF; CDR3nt: TGTGCCAGCAGCTTAGCATGGACAGTTGAAGCTTTCTTT; abundance: -; d_gene: -; v_gene: TRBV7-2; j_gene: TRBJ1-1
CDR3aa: CASSEVRNQPQHF; CDR3nt: TGTGCCAGCAGTGAAGTTAGGAATCAGCCCCAGCATTTT; abundance: -; d_gene: -; v_gene: TRBV6-1; j_gene: TRBJ1-5
CDR3aa: CASSPLNLGEQFF; CDR3nt: TGCGCCAGCAGCCCCCTTAACCTCGGTGAGCAGTTCTTC; abundance: -; d_gene: -; v_gene: TRBV5-1; j_gene: TRBJ2-1
CDR3aa: CASSRTAYEQYF; CDR3nt: TGTGCCAGCAGTAGGACTGCCTACGAGCAGTACTTC; abundance: -; d_gene: -; v_gene: TRBV27; j_gene: TRBJ2-7
CDR3aa: CASSVGGHPDQFSGNTIYF; CDR3nt: TGTGCCAGCAGCGTAGGGGGACACCCCGATCAATTCTCTGGAAACACCATATATTTT; abundance: -; d_gene: -; v_gene: TRBV9; j_gene: TRBJ1-3
CDR3aa: CAISDPVWAGDEQYF; CDR3nt: TGTGCCATCAGTGACCCCGTTTGGGCGGGAGACGAGCAGTACTTC; abundance: few; d_gene: TRBD2; v_gene: TRBV10-3; j_gene: TRBJ2-7
CDR3aa: CASSRDRGFTETQYF; CDR3nt: TGTGCCAGCAGCCGGGACAGGGGATTTACAGAGACCCAGTACTTC; abundance: -; d_gene: TRBD1; v_gene: TRBV7-2; j_gene: TRBJ2-5
CDR3aa: CASSPRGGDGYTF; CDR3nt: TGTGCCAGCTCACCCAGAGGGGGGGATGGCTACACCTTC; abundance: -; d_gene: -; v_gene: TRBV18; j_gene: TRBJ1-2
CDR3aa: CASSQYADQPQHF; CDR3nt: TGTGCCAGCTCGCAATACGCAGATCAGCCCCAGCATTTT; abundance: -; d_gene: -; v_gene: TRBV18; j_gene: TRBJ1-5
CDR3aa: CASSQAVKGARAGEQYF; CDR3nt: TGTGCCAGCAGCCAGGCGGTGAAGGGGGCGCGTGCCGGCGAGCAGTACTTC; abundance: -; d_gene: TRBD1; v_gene: TRBV5-6; j_gene: TRBJ2-7
CDR3aa: CASSHRPDRQGETQYF; CDR3nt: TGTGCCAGCAGTCATCGACCGGACAGGCAGGGGGAGACCCAGTACTTC; abundance: once; d_gene: TRBD1; v_gene: TRBV27; j_gene: TRBJ2-5
CDR3aa: CASSQGDLGTGSGYTF; CDR3nt: TGTGCCAGCAGCCAAGGAGATTTGGGGACAGGGAGTGGCTACACCTTC; abundance: -; d_gene: TRBD1; v_gene: TRBV4-2; j_gene: TRBJ1-2
CDR3aa: CSVLGGVSSYNEQFF; CDR3nt: TGCAGCGTCCTGGGCGGGGTAAGCTCCTACAATGAGCAGTTCTTC; abundance: -; d_gene: -; v_gene: TRBV29-1; j_gene: TRBJ2-1
CDR3aa: CASSWSTGTGRYGYTF; CDR3nt: TGTGCCAGCAGCTGGTCTACAGGAACGGGTCGCTATGGCTACACCTTC; abundance: once; d_gene: -; v_gene: TRBV7-2; j_gene: TRBJ1-2
CDR3aa: CASSLEGDTEAFF; CDR3nt: TGTGCCAGCAGCTTGGAAGGGGACACTGAAGCTTTCTTT; abundance: -; d_gene: -; v_gene: TRBV7-9; j_gene: TRBJ1-1
CDR3aa: CASSQGGSYNEQFF; CDR3nt: TGTGCCAGCTCACAGGGTGGGTCCTACAATGAGCAGTTCTTC; abundance: -; d_gene: -; v_gene: TRBV18; j_gene: TRBJ2-1
CDR3aa: CASSFNGGGYTF; CDR3nt: TGTGCCAGCAGCTTTAACGGGGGAGGCTACACCTTC; abundance: -; d_gene: -; v_gene: TRBV7-2; j_gene: TRBJ1-2
CDR3aa: CASSLNTYSYNEQFF; CDR3nt: TGTGCCAGCAGCCTCAACACGTACTCCTACAATGAGCAGTTCTTC; abundance: -; d_gene: -; v_gene: TRBV7-7; j_gene: TRBJ2-1
CDR3aa: CASSLAGGPYEQYF; CDR3nt: TGTGCCAGCAGCCTAGCGGGAGGGCCCTACGAGCAGTACTTC; abundance: -; d_gene: TRBD2; v_gene: TRBV9; j_gene: TRBJ2-7
CDR3aa: CASSMGHYEQYF; CDR3nt: TGTGCCAGCAGTATGGGACACTACGAGCAGTACTTC; abundance: -; d_gene: -; v_gene: TRBV6-5; j_gene: TRBJ2-7
CDR3aa: CASSQTGLLNPGVGYEQYF; CDR3nt: TGCGCCAGCAGCCAGACAGGTCTCCTCAACCCGGGAGTAGGCTACGAGCAGTACTTC; abundance: -; d_gene: -; v_gene: TRBV4-1; j_gene: TRBJ2-7